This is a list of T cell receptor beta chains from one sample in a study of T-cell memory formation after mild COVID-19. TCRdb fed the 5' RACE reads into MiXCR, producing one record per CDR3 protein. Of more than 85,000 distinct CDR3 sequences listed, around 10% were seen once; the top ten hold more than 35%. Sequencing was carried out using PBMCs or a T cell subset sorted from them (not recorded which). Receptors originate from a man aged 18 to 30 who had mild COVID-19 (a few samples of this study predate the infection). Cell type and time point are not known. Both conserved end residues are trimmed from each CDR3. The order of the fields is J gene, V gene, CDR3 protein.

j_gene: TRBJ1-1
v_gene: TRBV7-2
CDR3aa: ASSWRNTEAF

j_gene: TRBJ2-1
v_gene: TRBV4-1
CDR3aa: ASGGTSGGAVYNEQF

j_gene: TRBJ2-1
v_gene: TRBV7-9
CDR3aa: ASSPSDTRNEQF

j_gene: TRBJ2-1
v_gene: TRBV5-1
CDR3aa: ASSYERGPNNEQF

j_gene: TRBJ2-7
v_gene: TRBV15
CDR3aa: ATSRDRVGGGDYEQY

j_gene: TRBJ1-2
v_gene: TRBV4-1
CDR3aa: ASSRQGQVLNGYT

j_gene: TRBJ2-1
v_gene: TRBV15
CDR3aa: ATFTETYNEQF

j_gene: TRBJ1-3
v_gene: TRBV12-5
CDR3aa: ASGFLIPPGTTSGNTIY

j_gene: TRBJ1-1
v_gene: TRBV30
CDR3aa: AFSTGPGAF

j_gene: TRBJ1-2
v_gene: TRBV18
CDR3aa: ASSPSGANYGYT

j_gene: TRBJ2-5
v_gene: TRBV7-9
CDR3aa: ASSPLLAGPPIETQY

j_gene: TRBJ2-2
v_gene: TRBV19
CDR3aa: ASLPAGANTGELF

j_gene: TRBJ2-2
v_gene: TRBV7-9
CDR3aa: ASSWMEAGELF

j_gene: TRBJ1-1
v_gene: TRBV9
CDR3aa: ASSVAWGTEAF

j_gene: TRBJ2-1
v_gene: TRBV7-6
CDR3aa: ASSLGGFDEQF

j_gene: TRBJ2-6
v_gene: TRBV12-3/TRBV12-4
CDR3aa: ASSLETRTTAGANVLT

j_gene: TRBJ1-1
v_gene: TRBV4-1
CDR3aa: ASSPTDRNEAF

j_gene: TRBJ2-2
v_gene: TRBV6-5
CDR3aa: ASSVAGGPFTGELF